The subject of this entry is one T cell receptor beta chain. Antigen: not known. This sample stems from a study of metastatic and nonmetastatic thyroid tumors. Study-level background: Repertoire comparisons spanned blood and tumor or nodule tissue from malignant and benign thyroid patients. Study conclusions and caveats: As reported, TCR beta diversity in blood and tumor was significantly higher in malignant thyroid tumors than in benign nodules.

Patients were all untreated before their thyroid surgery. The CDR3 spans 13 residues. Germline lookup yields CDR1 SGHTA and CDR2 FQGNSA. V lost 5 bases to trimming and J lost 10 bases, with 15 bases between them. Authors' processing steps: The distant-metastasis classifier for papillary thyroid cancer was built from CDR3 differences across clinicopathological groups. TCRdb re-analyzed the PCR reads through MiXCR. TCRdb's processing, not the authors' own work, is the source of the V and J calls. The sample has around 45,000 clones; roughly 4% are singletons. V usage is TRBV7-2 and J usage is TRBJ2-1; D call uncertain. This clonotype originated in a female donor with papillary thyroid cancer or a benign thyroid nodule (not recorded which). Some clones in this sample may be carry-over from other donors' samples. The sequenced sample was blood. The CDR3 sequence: CASSLGPWQEQFF. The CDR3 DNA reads TGTGCCAGCAGCCTTGGACCATGGCAGGAGCAGTTCTTC. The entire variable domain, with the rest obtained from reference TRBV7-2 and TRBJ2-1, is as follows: GAGVSQSPSNKVTEKGKDVELRCDPISGHTALYWYRQSLGQGLEFLIYFQGNSAPDKSGLPSDRFSAERTGGSVSTLTIQRTQQEDSAVYLCASSLGPWQEQFFGPGTRLTVL.